This entry concerns a single T cell receptor (beta chain). Its cognate antigen is unknown. The sample is drawn from a study of T cell repertoires in cytomegalovirus infection. Study observations and caveats: Frequencies of public TCR beta families were cumulated, and this identified carriers of CMV plus the relevant HLA. The ex vivo response was dominated by HLA-C-restricted CMV-specific TCR beta clonotypes.

TCRdb called the reads again in MiXCR, with one record for every CDR3 protein. Of about 700,000 distinct CDR3 sequences in the sample, 33% are singletons; the top ten hold 18%. The CDR3 totals 11 residues. Germline lookup yields CDR1 SQVTM and CDR2 ANQGSEA. This chain links TRBV29-1 with TRBJ1-1; weak D call: TRBD1 (6 bases). The sequence was collected from a human donor in good health (CMV status not recorded). Some clones in this sample may be carry-over from other donors' samples. Sample: cultured PBMCs, taken from culture after CMV antigen stimulation. The chain's CDR3 is CIGSSGTTVFF. The DNA of the CDR3 is TGCATCGGATCATCCGGGACAACAGTTTTCTTT.